This T cell receptor beta chain comes out of a study of vaccination and CD4 T cells after COVID-19. On the study more broadly: Six males and four females, two of them Hispanic, were enrolled as convalescents. The study's findings and limits: The authors identified 304 of 307 vaccine-specific clones in convalescent patients as spike mono-reactive.

Comments on this clonotype: Its antigen is not known.

Germline CDR1 reads SQVTM; CDR2 reads ANQGSEA. The CDR3 runs to 11 residues. The J segment lost 4 bases and the V segment lost 7 bases, leaving 3 bases of the junction unmatched. Described treatment: 10-day PBMC culture with coronavirus spike peptide pools or control peptides (ViraFEST assay). The culture of two million PBMCs per well included 8.5 to 10 IU/ml IL-2 and approximately 10 ug/ml peptide pools. The Oncomine TCR Beta short-read assay was applied to DNA of cultured CD4+ T cells. MiXCR, applied by TCRdb to the PCR reads, yields one record per CDR3 protein. The sample shows 20,000 to 25,000 distinct CDR3 sequences, over 40% of them seen only once.

The V and J genes are TRBV29-1 and TRBJ2-7; 8 nucleotides match TRBD1. This sequence originates from a human donor who had recovered from COVID-19. Sequences were obtained from CD4+ T cells from blood, cultured in vitro. DNA for the CDR3: TGCAGCGGGCGGACAGGGTACGAGCAGTACTTC. This codes for CSGRTGYEQYF.